This T cell receptor (beta chain) emerged from a study of T cells after yellow fever vaccination. The study, taken as a whole, reports: Almost all vaccine-responding clonotypes could not be detected on day 0 in sorted memory subsets. The study re-detected most primary-vaccination clones after the booster (96% CD4, almost 90% CD8).

As TCR cDNA was made by 5'RACE template switching, a universal primer site and UMIs were added. MiXCR, run by TCRdb on the 5' RACE reads, gives a single entry per CDR3 protein. The repertoire consists of more than 50,000 distinct CDR3 sequences, with approximately 6.1% occurring once and the leading ten covering roughly a third. CDR3 length: 13 amino acids. This chain connects TRBV21-1 to TRBJ2-7; the listed D gene, TRBD1, was not tested against the DNA. TRBV21-1 is annotated as a pseudogene. The receptor's source is a man aged 18 to 30 who received the YFV17D yellow fever vaccine. This specimen consisted of PBMCs, either bulk or a sorted T-cell subset (CD4+, CD8+, memory, or dextramer-sorted; not recorded which), obtained on the day of the yellow fever booster vaccination. CDR3 sequence reads: CAARGGIGVEQYV. In DNA, the CDR3 is TGTGCCGCCCGGGGGGGGATCGGTGTCGAGCAGTACGTC.